This TCR beta chain was observed in a study of CD4 T cells in relation to SARS-CoV-2 and coronaviruses. This clone has just one count. What it recognizes is unknown. Uncultured naive and memory CD4+ T cells supplied DNA for deep TCR-beta sequencing. Profiling relied on immunoSEQ multiplex PCR, and the TCRdb table lists in-frame clones only, not all of them. Of 10,000 to 13,000 clones listed, around 87% are singletons. V lost 0 bases and J lost 1; bases outside the gene matches: 3. Germline V lookup: CDR1 SGHRS, CDR2 YFSETQ. This CDR3 region has 16 residues. The study's findings and limits: Approximately 65% of donors had memory CD4+ clonotypes crossrecognizing SARS-CoV-2 and common cold coronavirus spike. The assay detects memory recall responses, not culture-primed primary responses. The cross-reactivity analysis covered only spike protein, not other viral proteins.

The sequencing sample was made of naive CD4+ T cells from PBMCs. Described subset: naive CD4+ T cells isolated by negative enrichment. The chain couples TRBV5-1 to TRBJ2-5, with 10 positions matching TRBD2. The clonotype originates from an adult with COVID-19. CDR3 in amino acids: CASSLASSGGQETQYF. CDR3 nucleotide sequence: TGCGCCAGCAGCTTGGCCTCTAGCGGGGGCCAAGAGACCCAGTACTTC. Full variable domain (remainder filled in from reference TRBV5-1 and TRBJ2-5): KAGVTQTPRYLIKTRGQQVTLSCSPISGHRSVSWYQQTPGQGLQFLFEYFSETQRNKGNFPGRFSGRQFSNSRSEMNVSTLELGDSALYLCASSLASSGGQETQYFGPGTRLLVL.